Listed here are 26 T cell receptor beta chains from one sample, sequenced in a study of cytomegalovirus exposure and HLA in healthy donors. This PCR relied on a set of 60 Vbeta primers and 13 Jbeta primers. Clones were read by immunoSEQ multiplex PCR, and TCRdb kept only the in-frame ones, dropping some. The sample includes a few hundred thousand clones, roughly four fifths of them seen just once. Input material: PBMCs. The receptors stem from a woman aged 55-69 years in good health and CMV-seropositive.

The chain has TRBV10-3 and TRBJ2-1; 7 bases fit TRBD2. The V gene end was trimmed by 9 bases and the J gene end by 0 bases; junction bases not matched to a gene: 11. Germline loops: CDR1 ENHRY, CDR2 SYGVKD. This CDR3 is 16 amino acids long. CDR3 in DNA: TGTGCCATAATGAACCCAGCGGGAAACTCCTACAATGAGCAGTTCTTC. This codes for CAIMNPAGNSYNEQFF.

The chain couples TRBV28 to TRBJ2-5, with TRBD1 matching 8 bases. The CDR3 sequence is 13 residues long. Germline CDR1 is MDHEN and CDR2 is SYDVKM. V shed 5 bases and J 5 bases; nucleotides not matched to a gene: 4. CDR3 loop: CASSPRGLETQYF. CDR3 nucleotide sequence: TGTGCCAGCAGTCCCAGGGGGCTGGAGACCCAGTACTTC.

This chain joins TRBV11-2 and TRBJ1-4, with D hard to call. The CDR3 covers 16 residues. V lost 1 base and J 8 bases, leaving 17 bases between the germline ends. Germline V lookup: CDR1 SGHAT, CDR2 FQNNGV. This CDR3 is CASSLASTNLREKLFF. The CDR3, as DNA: TGTGCCAGCAGCTTAGCCTCAACTAATTTGAGGGAAAAACTGTTTTTT.

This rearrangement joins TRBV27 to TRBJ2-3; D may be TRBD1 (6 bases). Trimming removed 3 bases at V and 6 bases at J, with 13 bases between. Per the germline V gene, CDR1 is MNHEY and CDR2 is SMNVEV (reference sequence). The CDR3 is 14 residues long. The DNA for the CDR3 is TGTGCCAGCAGTTTGGGCAGGGGAATCGATACGCAGTATTTT. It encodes CASSLGRGIDTQYF.

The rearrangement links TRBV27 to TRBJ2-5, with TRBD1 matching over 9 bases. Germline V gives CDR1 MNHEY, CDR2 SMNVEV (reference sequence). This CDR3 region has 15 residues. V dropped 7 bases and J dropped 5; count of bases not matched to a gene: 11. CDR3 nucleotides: TGTGCCAGCACCTCCACGGGACAGGGTATCGAGACCCAGTACTTC. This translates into CASTSTGQGIETQYF.

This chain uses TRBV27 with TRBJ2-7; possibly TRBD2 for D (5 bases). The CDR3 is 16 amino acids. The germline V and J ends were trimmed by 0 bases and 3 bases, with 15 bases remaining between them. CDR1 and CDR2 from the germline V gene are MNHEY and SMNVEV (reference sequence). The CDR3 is CASSLSFHTTNYEQYF. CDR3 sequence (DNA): TGTGCCAGCAGTTTATCATTTCACACGACTAACTACGAGCAGTACTTC.

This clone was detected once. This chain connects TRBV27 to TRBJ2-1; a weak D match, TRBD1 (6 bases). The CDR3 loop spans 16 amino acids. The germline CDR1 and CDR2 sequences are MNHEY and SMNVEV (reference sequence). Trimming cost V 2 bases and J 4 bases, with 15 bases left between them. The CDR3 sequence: CASSLASGDRYNEQFF. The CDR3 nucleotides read TGTGCCAGCAGTTTAGCCTCAGGGGATAGATACAATGAGCAGTTCTTC.

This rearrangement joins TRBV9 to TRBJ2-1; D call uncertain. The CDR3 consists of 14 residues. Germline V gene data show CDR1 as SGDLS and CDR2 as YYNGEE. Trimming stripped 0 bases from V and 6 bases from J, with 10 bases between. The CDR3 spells CASSVVSGFNEQFF. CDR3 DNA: TGTGCCAGCAGCGTAGTATCTGGCTTCAATGAGCAGTTCTTC.

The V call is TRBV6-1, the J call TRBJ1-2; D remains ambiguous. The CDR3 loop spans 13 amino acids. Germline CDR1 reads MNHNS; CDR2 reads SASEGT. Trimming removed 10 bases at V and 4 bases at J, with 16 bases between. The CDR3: CATKIGSTYGYTF. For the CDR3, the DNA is TGTGCCACTAAAATCGGGTCTACCTATGGCTACACCTTC.

The CDR3 reads CASSSGQSSGNTIYF. The DNA of the CDR3 is TGCGCCAGCAGCTCAGGGCAGAGCTCTGGAAACACCATATATTTT. The V gene is TRBV5-1, the J gene TRBJ1-3, with D tentatively TRBD1 (5 bases). Trimming cost V 3 bases and J 0 bases, with 10 bases left between them. The germline V gene encodes CDR1 SGHRS and CDR2 YFSETQ. This CDR3 is 15 amino acids long. Full variable domain (rest looked up from reference TRBV5-1 and TRBJ1-3): KAGVTQTPRYLIKTRGQQVTLSCSPISGHRSVSWYQQTPGQGLQFLFEYFSETQRNKGNFPGRFSGRQFSNSRSEMNVSTLELGDSALYLCASSSGQSSGNTIYFGEGSWLTVV.

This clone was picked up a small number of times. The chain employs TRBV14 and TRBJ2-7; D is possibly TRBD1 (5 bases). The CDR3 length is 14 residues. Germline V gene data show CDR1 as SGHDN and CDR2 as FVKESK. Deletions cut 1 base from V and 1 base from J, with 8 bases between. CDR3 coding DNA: TGTGCCAGCAGCCAAGGGAGACAGTCCTACGAGCAGTACTTC. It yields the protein CASSQGRQSYEQYF.

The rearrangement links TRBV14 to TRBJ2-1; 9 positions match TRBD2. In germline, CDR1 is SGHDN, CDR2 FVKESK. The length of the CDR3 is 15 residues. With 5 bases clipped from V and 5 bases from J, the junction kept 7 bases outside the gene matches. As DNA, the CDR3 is TGTGCCAGCAGCAAGGGACTAGCTGGGAACAATGAGCAGTTCTTC. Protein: CASSKGLAGNNEQFF.

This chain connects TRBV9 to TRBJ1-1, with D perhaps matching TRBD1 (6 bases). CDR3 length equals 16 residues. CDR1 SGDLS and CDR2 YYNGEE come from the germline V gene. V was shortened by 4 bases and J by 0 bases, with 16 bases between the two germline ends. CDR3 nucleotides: TGTGCCAGCAGCACATATACGGGGGGCTTGAACACTGAAGCTTTCTTT. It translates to CASSTYTGGLNTEAFF.

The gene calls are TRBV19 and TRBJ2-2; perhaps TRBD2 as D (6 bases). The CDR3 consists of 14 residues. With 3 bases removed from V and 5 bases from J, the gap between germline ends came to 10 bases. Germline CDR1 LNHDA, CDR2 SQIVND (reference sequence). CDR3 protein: CASSIGGRTGELFF. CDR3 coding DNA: TGTGCCAGTAGTATCGGGGGACGGACCGGGGAGCTGTTTTTT.

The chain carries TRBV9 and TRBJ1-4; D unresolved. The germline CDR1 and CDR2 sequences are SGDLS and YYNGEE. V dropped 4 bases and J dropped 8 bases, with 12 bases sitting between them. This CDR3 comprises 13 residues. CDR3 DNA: TGTGCCAGCAGCCGGTCCAGGCAAGAAAAACTGTTTTTT. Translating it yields CASSRSRQEKLFF.

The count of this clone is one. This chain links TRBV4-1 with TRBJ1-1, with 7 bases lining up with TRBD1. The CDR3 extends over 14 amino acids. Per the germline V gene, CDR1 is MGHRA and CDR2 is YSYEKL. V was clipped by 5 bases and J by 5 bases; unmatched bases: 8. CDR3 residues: CASSSDRVHTEAFF. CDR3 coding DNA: TGCGCCAGCAGCTCAGACAGGGTACATACTGAAGCTTTCTTT.

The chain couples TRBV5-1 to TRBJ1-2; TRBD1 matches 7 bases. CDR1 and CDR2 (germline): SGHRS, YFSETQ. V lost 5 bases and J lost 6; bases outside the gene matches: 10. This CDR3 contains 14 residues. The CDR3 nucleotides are TGCGCCAGCAGGACGGGACAGTTATTGGATGGCTACACCTTC. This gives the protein CASRTGQLLDGYTF.

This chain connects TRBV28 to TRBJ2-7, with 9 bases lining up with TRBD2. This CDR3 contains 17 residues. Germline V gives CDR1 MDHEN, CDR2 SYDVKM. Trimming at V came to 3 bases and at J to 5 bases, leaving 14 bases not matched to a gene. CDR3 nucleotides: TGTGCCAGCAGTTTTCCTGGCGGTAGCGGGAGAGTCCACGAGCAGTACTTC. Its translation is CASSFPGGSGRVHEQYF.

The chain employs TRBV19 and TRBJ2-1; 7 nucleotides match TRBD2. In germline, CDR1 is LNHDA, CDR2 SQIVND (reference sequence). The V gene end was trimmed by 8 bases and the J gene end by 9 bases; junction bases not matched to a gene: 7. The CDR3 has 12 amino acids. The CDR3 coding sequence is TGTGCCAGTCAAGTGCGCGGGGGTGAGCAGTTCTTC. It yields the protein CASQVRGGEQFF.

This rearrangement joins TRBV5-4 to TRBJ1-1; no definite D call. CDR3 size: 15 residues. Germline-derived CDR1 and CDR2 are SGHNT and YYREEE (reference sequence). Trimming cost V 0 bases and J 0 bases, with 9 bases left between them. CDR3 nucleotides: TGTGCCAGCAGCTTGGCGGTGGGCATGAACACTGAAGCTTTCTTT. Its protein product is CASSLAVGMNTEAFF.

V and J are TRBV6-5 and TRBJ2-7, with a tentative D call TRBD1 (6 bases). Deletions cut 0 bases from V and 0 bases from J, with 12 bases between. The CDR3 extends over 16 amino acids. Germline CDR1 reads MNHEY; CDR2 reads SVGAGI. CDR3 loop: CASSYSRGQSSYEQYF. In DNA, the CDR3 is TGTGCCAGCAGTTACTCCCGTGGACAGAGCTCCTACGAGCAGTACTTC.

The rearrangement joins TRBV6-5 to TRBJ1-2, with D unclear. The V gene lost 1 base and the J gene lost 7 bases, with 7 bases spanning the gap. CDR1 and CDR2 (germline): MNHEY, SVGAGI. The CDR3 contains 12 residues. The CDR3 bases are TGTGCCAGCAGTTACTTCGGTGGTGGCTACACCTTC. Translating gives CASSYFGGGYTF.

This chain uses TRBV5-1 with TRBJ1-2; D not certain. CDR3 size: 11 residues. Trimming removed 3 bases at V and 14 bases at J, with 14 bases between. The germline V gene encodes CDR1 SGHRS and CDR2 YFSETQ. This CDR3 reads CASSSEHPPTF. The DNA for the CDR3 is TGCGCCAGCAGCTCTGAGCACCCCCCTACCTTC.

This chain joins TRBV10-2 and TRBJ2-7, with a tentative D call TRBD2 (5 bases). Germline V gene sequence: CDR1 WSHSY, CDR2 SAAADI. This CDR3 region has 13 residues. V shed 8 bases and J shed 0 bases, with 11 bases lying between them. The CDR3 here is CASEGGSSYEQYF. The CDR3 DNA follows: TGCGCCAGCGAGGGTGGCAGCTCCTACGAGCAGTACTTC.

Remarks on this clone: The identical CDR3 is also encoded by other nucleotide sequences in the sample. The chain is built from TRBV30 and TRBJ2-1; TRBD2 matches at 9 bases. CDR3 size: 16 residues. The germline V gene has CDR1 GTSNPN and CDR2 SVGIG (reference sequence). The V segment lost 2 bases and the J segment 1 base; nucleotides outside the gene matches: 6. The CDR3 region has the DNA TGTGCCTGGAGTATGTCAGCGGGGGGTTCCTACAATGAGCAGTTCTTC. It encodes CAWSMSAGGSYNEQFF.

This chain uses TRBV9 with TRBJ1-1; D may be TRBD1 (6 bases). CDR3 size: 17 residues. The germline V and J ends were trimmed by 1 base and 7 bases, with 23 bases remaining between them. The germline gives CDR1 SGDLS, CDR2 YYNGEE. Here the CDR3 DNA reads TGTGCCAGCAGCGTATCGGGGGGGGCGATGGACGGCCTTGAAGCTTTCTTT. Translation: CASSVSGGAMDGLEAFF.